One and the same sample provided the 30 T cell receptor beta chains below, sequenced in a study of blood T cells in healthy people across ages. Primed by a sample-barcoded 5' primer and a J-beta primer mix, a second PCR proceeded for roughly 7 to 11 cycles. Each CDR3 protein gets one entry after TCRdb re-called the 5' RACE reads with MiXCR. The sample shows about 1.4 million distinct CDR3 sequences, approximately 63% of them seen only once. Sequencing used blood. The source is a man younger than 30 in good health.

The chain combines TRBV20-1 with TRBJ1-2; D call uncertain. CDR3 length: 13 residues. Per the germline V gene, CDR1 is DFQATT and CDR2 is SNEGSKA (reference sequence). Trimming left V 6 bases short and J 3 bases short, with 14 bases between. The CDR3 region has the DNA TGCAGTGCCCGAGCCGACGATGACTATGGCTACACCTTC. Protein sequence: CSARADDDYGYTF.

The rearrangement joins TRBV4-3 to TRBJ1-2; possible D gene TRBD1, 5 bases. V dropped 4 bases and J dropped 4 bases, with 22 bases sitting between them. The CDR3 loop spans 17 amino acids. Germline V gene sequence: CDR1 LGHNA, CDR2 YSLEER. CDR3 DNA: TGCGCCAGCAGCCCTCTCGATTATGGAGGGGACGTCTATGGCTACACCTTC. Amino acids: CASSPLDYGGDVYGYTF.

This clonotype was detected only a few times. The CDR3 DNA reads TGTGCCAGCACGAAAGAGGGTCAGCTCGAGCAGTACTTC. It translates to CASTKEGQLEQYF. The V gene is TRBV2, the J gene TRBJ2-7, with TRBD2 as a possible D gene (5 bases). CDR1 is SNHLY, CDR2 FYNNEI, per germline. Trimming removed 7 bases at V and 6 bases at J, with 16 bases between. The CDR3 contains 13 residues.

The chain employs TRBV20-1 and TRBJ2-3; 7 nucleotides match TRBD2. Germline trimming cut 4 bases from V and 2 bases from J; bases unmatched to any gene: 9. This CDR3 is 15 amino acids long. The germline gives CDR1 DFQATT, CDR2 SNEGSKA (reference sequence). The CDR3 DNA reads TGCAGTGCTATCCCCCCGGGAGGTTACACAGATACGCAGTATTTT. Protein product: CSAIPPGGYTDTQYF.

The chain couples TRBV25-1 to TRBJ1-2; TRBD1 agrees at 7 bases. Germline CDR1 is MGHDK and CDR2 is SYGVNS. J lost 4 bases, V lost 6 bases, and 8 bases had no gene match. CDR3 length equals 14 residues. The CDR3 region has the DNA TGTGCCAGCAGCGACACAGGGACAGCCTATGGCTACACCTTC. This translates into CASSDTGTAYGYTF.

CDR3 amino acids: CSVGQAGEIYEQYF. Here the CDR3 DNA reads TGCAGCGTTGGACAGGCGGGGGAAATTTACGAGCAGTACTTC. V is TRBV29-1 and J is TRBJ2-7; D might be TRBD2 (7 bases). Looked up from germline, CDR1 is SQVTM and CDR2 is ANQGSEA. Deletions cut 4 bases from V and 4 bases from J, with 17 bases between. This CDR3 is 14 amino acids long.

The chain joins TRBV4-1 to TRBJ1-1; D possibly corresponds to TRBD1 (5 bases). Germline CDR1 MGHRA, CDR2 YSYEKL. The CDR3 length is 15 residues. Trimming removed 2 bases at V and 0 bases at J, with 10 bases between. The CDR3: CASSQTGTLNTEAFF. The CDR3 DNA sequence: TGCGCCAGCAGCCAAACCGGGACCTTGAACACTGAAGCTTTCTTT.

V usage is TRBV7-6 and J usage is TRBJ2-4, with D unclear. The DNA end favors TRBJ2-5, so the J call may be wrong. The CDR3 runs 11 residues. Germline CDR1 is SGHVS and CDR2 is FNYEAQ. The CDR3 DNA reads as TGTGCCAGCGTCGATTCTGGGACCCAGTACTTC. This codes for CASVDSGTQYF.

The chain joins TRBV20-1 to TRBJ2-7; TRBD2 aligns across 9 bases. The germline gives CDR1 DFQATT, CDR2 SNEGSKA (reference sequence). CDR3 length: 12 residues. The CDR3 nucleotides read TGCAGCCATAGCGGGGGTACCGACGAGCAGTACTTC. Translated, it gives CSHSGGTDEQYF.

V usage is TRBV7-9 and J usage is TRBJ2-3, with unresolved D. The CDR3 is 15 residues long. Germline V gene sequence: CDR1 SEHNR, CDR2 FQNEAQ (reference sequence). The V end was cut by 2 bases, the J end by 3 bases, with 12 bases between. As DNA, the CDR3 is TGTGCCAGCAGCTTATTTCCAGAGAATACAGATACGCAGTATTTT. It codes for CASSLFPENTDTQYF.

The chain has TRBV29-1 and TRBJ2-5; 7 positions agree with TRBD1. The germline V gene encodes CDR1 SQVTM and CDR2 ANQGSEA. This CDR3 is built from 12 residues. V lost 7 bases and J lost 4; bases outside the gene matches: 6. DNA of the CDR3: TGCAGCGGGGGAAGGGGGCGAGAGACCCAGTACTTC. Protein: CSGGRGRETQYF.

The V and J genes are TRBV11-2 and TRBJ2-6; no clear D gene. This CDR3 has 16 amino acids. Germline CDR1 SGHAT, CDR2 FQNNGV. The V gene lost 2 bases and the J gene lost 1 base, with 9 bases spanning the gap. The CDR3 loop reads CASSLSMSSGANVLTF. CDR3 nucleotide sequence: TGTGCCAGCAGCTTAAGTATGTCTTCTGGGGCCAACGTCCTGACTTTC. Together with reference TRBV11-2 and TRBJ2-6, the CDR3 gives the full variable domain: EAGVAQSPRYKIIEKRQSVAFWCNPISGHATLYWYQQILGQGPKLLIQFQNNGVVDDSQLPKDRFSAERLKGVDSTLKIQPAKLEDSAVYLCASSLSMSSGANVLTFGAGSRLTVL.

This clonotype was counted ten times or more. One junction end disagrees with the germline gene, perhaps due to a read error. The chain combines TRBV4-1 with TRBJ2-5, with TRBD2 matching 8 bases. The CDR3 is 14 amino acids. CDR1 MGHRA and CDR2 YSYEKL come from the germline V gene. The CDR3 coding sequence is TGTGCCAGCAGCCAAGTTCGGGGGGGAGAGACCCAGTACTTC. Its translation is CASSQVRGGETQYF.

The gene calls are TRBV29-1 and TRBJ2-4, with no clear D. The J call could be wrong; TRBJ2-7 is a better fit for the DNA end. The length of the CDR3 is 13 residues. Per germline, CDR1 SQVTM and CDR2 ANQGSEA. The CDR3 coding sequence is TGCAGCGCCGCACCACTGGGCACTTCCGAGCAGTACTTC. Translating it yields CSAAPLGTSEQYF.

This sequence joins TRBV6-2 or TRBV6-3 and TRBJ1-5; 9 positions match TRBD1. CDR3 length equals 16 residues. CDR1 and CDR2 (germline): MNHEY, SVGEGT. Trimming removed 6 bases from V and 1 base from J; junction bases left unmatched: 7. CDR3 nucleotide sequence: TGTGCCAGCAGCACAGCCGGGACAGGGAGCAATCAGCCCCAGCATTTT. As protein: CASSTAGTGSNQPQHF.

The chain uses TRBV7-2 and TRBJ1-2; 7 bases line up with TRBD1. The CDR3 contains 17 residues. Trimming took 0 bases from V and 0 from J; bases not matched to a gene: 7. Germline loops: CDR1 SGHTA, CDR2 FQGNSA. Here the CDR3 reads CASSLAGRGPANYGYTF. The CDR3 DNA reads TGTGCCAGCAGCTTAGCGGGTAGGGGGCCCGCTAACTATGGCTACACCTTC.

The J gene is TRBJ1-1, the V gene TRBV12-3 or TRBV12-4; tentatively, D is TRBD1 (5 bases). The CDR3 covers 15 residues. Between the trimmed V and J ends, which lost 9 bases and 4 bases, there was a span of 21 bases. This chain's CDR3 is CASWSFTGRGTEAFF. In nucleotides, the CDR3 is TGTGCCAGTTGGAGTTTTACGGGAAGGGGCACTGAAGCTTTCTTT.

The V and J genes are TRBV20-1 and TRBJ2-7, with 11 bases fitting TRBD2. V dropped 1 base and J dropped 0; count of bases not matched to a gene: 5. The germline gives CDR1 DFQATT, CDR2 SNEGSKA (reference sequence). The CDR3 extends over 16 amino acids. CDR3 sequence (DNA): TGCAGTGCTAGAGCTAGCGGGAGGACCCCCTCCTACGAGCAGTACTTC. Translation: CSARASGRTPSYEQYF.

V usage is TRBV6-2 or TRBV6-3 and J usage is TRBJ2-5, with TRBD1 matching 8 bases. CDR3 length: 17 residues. Germline CDR1 and CDR2: MNHEY and SVGEGT. Trimming removed 2 bases from V and 4 bases from J; junction bases left unmatched: 12. DNA of the CDR3: TGTGCCAGCAGTTACGGACTACAGGGGGGTTTTTTAGAGACCCAGTACTTC. It translates to CASSYGLQGGFLETQYF.

V usage is TRBV6-2 or TRBV6-3 and J usage is TRBJ2-4; D is unclear. The better agreement between TRBJ2-7 and the DNA end casts doubt on the J call. The CDR3 consists of 13 residues. CDR1 and CDR2 (germline): MNHEY, SVGEGT. The CDR3 here is CASSPPPSGEQYF. The CDR3 bases are TGTGCCAGCAGCCCCCCACCCTCCGGCGAGCAGTACTTC.

This clonotype was seen a handful of times. The J gene is TRBJ2-5, the V gene TRBV12-3 or TRBV12-4; 7 bases line up with TRBD1. This CDR3 comprises 16 residues. V dropped 1 base and J dropped 2; count of bases not matched to a gene: 7. The chain's CDR3 is CASSLELQGWQETQYF. CDR3 in DNA: TGTGCCAGCAGTTTAGAATTACAGGGGTGGCAAGAGACCCAGTACTTC.

The chain links TRBV4-3 to TRBJ1-5; D not certain. Germline V gene lookup returns CDR1 LGHNA and CDR2 YSLEER. The CDR3 contains 13 residues. Deletions cut 5 bases from V and 5 bases from J, with 10 bases between. The CDR3 coding sequence is TGCGCCAGCAGCTGGGAGCGGGATCAGCCCCAGCATTTT. Protein sequence: CASSWERDQPQHF.

The chain recombines TRBV12-3 or TRBV12-4 with TRBJ2-3; 9 nucleotides align to TRBD2. The CDR3 has 17 residues. V dropped 5 bases and J dropped 0; count of bases not matched to a gene: 9. CDR3 amino acids: CASSTFSGSPSTDTQYF. The CDR3 region has the DNA TGTGCCAGCAGTACCTTTAGCGGGAGCCCGAGCACAGATACGCAGTATTTT.

The chain uses TRBV29-1 and TRBJ1-1, with D hard to call. The CDR3 is 10 amino acids. V shed 5 bases and J shed 7 bases, with 8 bases lying between them. Per the germline V gene, CDR1 is SQVTM and CDR2 is ANQGSEA. The CDR3, as DNA: TGCAGCGTTTTGCGGGGTGAAGCTTTCTTT. As protein: CSVLRGEAFF.

The chain recombines TRBV7-9 with TRBJ2-7; D possibly corresponds to TRBD2 (6 bases). The CDR3 loop spans 15 amino acids. Trimming left V 0 bases short and J 3 bases short, with 12 bases between. Germline values: CDR1 SEHNR, CDR2 FQNEAQ (reference sequence). CDR3 loop: CASSLARLSGYEQYF. As DNA, the CDR3 is TGTGCCAGCAGCTTAGCCCGACTTAGCGGCTACGAGCAGTACTTC.

The chain carries TRBV5-6 and TRBJ1-6; possible D gene TRBD1, 6 bases. This CDR3 region has 18 residues. The germline CDR1 and CDR2 sequences are SGHDT and YYEEEE. V gave up 4 bases and J gave up 4 bases, with 21 bases separating them. For the CDR3, the DNA is TGTGCCAGCAGCCCAATACGGGGGGCAGCCGAGTATAATTCACCCCTCCACTTT. Residues: CASSPIRGAAEYNSPLHF. Full variable domain (outside the CDR3, taken from reference TRBV5-6 and TRBJ1-6): DAGVTQSPTHLIKTRGQQVTLRCSPKSGHDTVSWYQQALGQGPQFIFQYYEEEERQRGNFPDRFSGHQFPNYSSELNVNALLLGDSALYLCASSPIRGAAEYNSPLHFGNGTRLTVT.

The chain has TRBV4-3 and TRBJ2-1; a weak D match, TRBD2 (7 bases). The CDR3 is 17 amino acids. V lost 1 base to trimming and J lost 3 bases, with 16 bases between them. Germline V gene sequence: CDR1 LGHNA, CDR2 YSLEER. The CDR3 nucleotides are TGCGCCAGCAGCCAAGGCGGCGGGGGCCTTATCTACAATGAGCAGTTCTTC. Translating it yields CASSQGGGGLIYNEQFF.

The DNA of the CDR3 is TGCAGCGTTGGGACAGGGCCCGTCTACGAGCAGTACTTC. Residues: CSVGTGPVYEQYF. The chain employs TRBV29-1 and TRBJ2-7; 8 nucleotides agree with TRBD1. The CDR3 spans 13 residues. J gave up 3 bases and V 4 bases, and 5 bases lay outside the gene matches. The germline V gene has CDR1 SQVTM and CDR2 ANQGSEA.

This sequence joins TRBV6-2 or TRBV6-3 and TRBJ2-3; 10 bases are a match to TRBD2. Looked up from germline, CDR1 is MNHEY and CDR2 is SVGEGT. The CDR3 sequence is 18 residues long. V dropped 0 bases and J dropped 5; count of bases not matched to a gene: 11. CDR3 region: CASSYSWRLAGDRDTQYF. Written as DNA, the CDR3 is TGTGCCAGCAGTTACTCATGGAGGCTAGCGGGAGACAGAGATACGCAGTATTTT.

The chain recombines TRBV10-3 with TRBJ2-1; D gene unclear. The CDR3 length is 16 residues. Trimming removed 3 bases from V and 3 bases from J, with 15 bases in between. Germline V lookup: CDR1 ENHRY, CDR2 SYGVKD. CDR3: CAISEGPAEVYNEQFF. DNA for the CDR3: TGTGCCATCAGTGAAGGTCCGGCAGAGGTCTACAATGAGCAGTTCTTC.